This record concerns one T cell receptor beta chain sequence. The antigen is unknown. The CDR3 runs to 15 residues. CDR1 and CDR2 (germline): MNHEY, SVGAGI. The V and J ends lost 6 bases and 2 bases, in that order; junction bases with no gene match: 2. The data were taken from a study of T-cell memory formation after mild COVID-19. About the study: TCR clusters showed largely donor specificity.

With constant-segment primers, 5'RACE yielded cDNA libraries of TCR alpha and TCR beta that carried sample barcodes and UMIs. TCRdb recomputed calls from the 5' RACE reads with MiXCR, one row per CDR3 protein. This table holds fewer than 450,000 distinct CDR3 sequences, more than 20% found once. Study outcomes and limitations: CD4/CD8 balance characterized clones contracting day 15 to 85, and CD4+ skew characterized later expanders. The appearance of some responding clones in pre-infection memory suggested that cross-reactive memory joined.

The rearrangement joins TRBV6-5 to TRBJ2-1, with 12 bases matching TRBD1. Sequencing was done on a sample of PBMCs or a T cell subset sorted from them (not recorded which). This TCR was recovered from an adult woman who had mild COVID-19 (a few samples of this study predate the infection). Cell type and time point are not known. This chain's CDR3 is CASRGTGGAYNEQFF. The CDR3, as DNA: TGTGCCAGCAGAGGGACAGGGGGCGCCTACAATGAGCAGTTCTTC.